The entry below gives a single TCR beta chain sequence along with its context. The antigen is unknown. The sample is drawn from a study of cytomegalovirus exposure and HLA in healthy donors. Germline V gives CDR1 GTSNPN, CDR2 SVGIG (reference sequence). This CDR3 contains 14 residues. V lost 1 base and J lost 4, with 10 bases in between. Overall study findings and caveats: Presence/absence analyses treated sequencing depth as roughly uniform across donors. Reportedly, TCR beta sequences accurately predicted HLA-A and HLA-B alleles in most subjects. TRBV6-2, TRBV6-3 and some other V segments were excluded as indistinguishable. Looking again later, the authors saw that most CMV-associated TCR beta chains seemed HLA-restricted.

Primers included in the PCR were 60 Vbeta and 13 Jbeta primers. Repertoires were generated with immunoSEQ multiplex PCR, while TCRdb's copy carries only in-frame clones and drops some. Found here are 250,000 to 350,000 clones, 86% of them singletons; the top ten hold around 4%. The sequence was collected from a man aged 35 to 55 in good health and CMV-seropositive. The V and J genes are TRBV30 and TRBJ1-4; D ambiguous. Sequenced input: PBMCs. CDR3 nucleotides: TGTGCCTGGAGTGAGAGGGAATTTAATGAAAAACTGTTTTTT. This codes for CAWSEREFNEKLFF.